Listed below are T cell receptor beta chains from one sample, sequenced in a study of cytomegalovirus exposure and HLA in healthy donors. Sequencing used immunoSEQ multiplex PCR; TCRdb keeps in-frame clones, though not all of them. The repertoire holds around 150,000 clones, about four fifths seen once, with more than 4% in the top ten. Specimen: PBMCs. Receptors originate from a middle-aged woman in good health and CMV-seropositive. CDR3s include the opening cysteine and the closing phenylalanine or tryptophan. The D gene is left open where the match is weak. Only part of the rows carry a size: once, few, many, or a class if the clone is expanded.

j_gene	abundance	v_gene	d_gene	CDR3aa	CDR3nt
TRBJ2-7	-	TRBV4-1	TRBD1	CASSPGQRAYEQYF	TGCGCCAGCAGCCCGGGACAGCGAGCCTACGAGCAGTACTTC
TRBJ1-2	few	TRBV11-2	-	CASSPFPGNGYTF	TGTGCCAGCAGCCCCTTCCCAGGGAACGGCTACACCTTC
TRBJ2-1	-	TRBV19	TRBD1	CASSRGQGARSYNEQFF	TGTGCCAGTAGCAGGGGACAGGGGGCCAGATCCTACAATGAGCAGTTCTTC
TRBJ2-1	-	TRBV19	TRBD2	CASSIMSGGGANEQFF	TGTGCCAGTAGTATAATGTCCGGCGGGGGGGCGAATGAGCAGTTCTTC
TRBJ2-7	-	TRBV28	TRBD2	CASSPQKLSGPSYEQYF	TGTGCCAGCAGTCCCCAGAAACTTAGCGGGCCATCCTACGAGCAGTACTTC
TRBJ2-3	-	TRBV6-5	-	CASSPRGGSTDTQYF	TGTGCCAGCAGTCCTAGGGGGGGTAGCACAGATACGCAGTATTTT
TRBJ1-2	once	TRBV28	TRBD1	CASSFTGTGIHGYTF	TGTGCCAGCAGTTTCACCGGGACAGGGATCCATGGCTACACCTTC
TRBJ2-1	-	TRBV30	TRBD2	CAWSGSGVAGGYNEQFF	TGTGCCTGGAGTGGTTCTGGAGTAGCGGGGGGGTACAATGAGCAGTTCTTC
TRBJ2-2	-	TRBV6-5	TRBD2	CASKSSGSTGELFF	TGCGCCAGCAAAAGTAGCGGGAGTACCGGGGAGCTGTTTTTT
TRBJ1-2	-	TRBV28	TRBD1	CASSSRQGWDFNYGYTF	TGTGCCAGCAGTTCCCGACAGGGGTGGGATTTTAACTATGGCTACACCTTC
TRBJ2-3	-	TRBV10-3	TRBD2	CAIRTSGSSGRADTQYF	TGTGCCATCAGAACTAGCGGGAGTAGCGGGCGGGCAGATACGCAGTATTTT
TRBJ1-4	-	TRBV6-6	TRBD1	CAGGQGALPLFF	TGTGCCGGTGGGCAGGGGGCCCTACCACTGTTTTTT
TRBJ2-3	few	TRBV27	-	CASTGYPGDTQYF	TGTGCCAGCACCGGATACCCAGGAGATACGCAGTATTTT
TRBJ1-2	-	TRBV6-6	-	CASSYTGRDGYTF	TGTGCCAGCAGCTATACAGGGCGAGATGGCTACACCTTC
TRBJ2-5	-	TRBV19	-	CASSTGETQYF	TGTGCCAGTAGTACGGGGGAGACCCAGTACTTC
TRBJ1-2	-	TRBV6-5	TRBD1	CASSSTKQGEYYGYTF	TGTGCCAGCAGTTCTACAAAACAGGGGGAATACTATGGCTACACCTTC
TRBJ2-7	-	TRBV4-2	TRBD2	CASSQGPTSGLSYEQYF	TGTGCCAGCAGCCAAGGGCCCACTAGCGGGCTTTCCTACGAGCAGTACTTC
TRBJ1-1	few	TRBV28	-	CASSTGGTEAFF	TGTGCCAGCAGTACAGGTGGTACTGAAGCTTTCTTT
TRBJ2-7	few	TRBV19	-	CASSIAGIDEQYF	TGTGCCAGTAGTATAGCGGGAATCGACGAGCAGTACTTC
TRBJ1-4	-	TRBV5-6	TRBD1	CASSLMLGQGVEKLFF	TGTGCCAGCAGCTTGATGTTGGGACAGGGAGTTGAAAAACTGTTTTTT
TRBJ2-3	few	TRBV9	-	CASSAPGTPTTDTQYF	TGTGCCAGCAGCGCGCCCGGGACACCGACCACAGATACGCAGTATTTT
TRBJ2-7	-	TRBV19	TRBD1	CASTPGQPYEQYF	TGTGCCAGTACCCCGGGACAGCCGTACGAGCAGTACTTC
TRBJ1-1	-	TRBV9	-	CASSVVPGGVNTEAFF	TGTGCCAGCAGCGTAGTTCCGGGGGGTGTGAACACTGAAGCTTTCTTT
TRBJ1-2	-	TRBV18	-	CASSPIMSEGYTF	TGTGCCAGCTCACCAATCATGAGTGAGGGCTACACCTTC
TRBJ1-6	-	TRBV7-2	TRBD1	CASSYRQGSSPLHF	TGTGCCAGCAGCTACCGACAGGGTAGTTCACCCCTCCACTTT
TRBJ1-1	-	TRBV7-2	-	CASSQFTKGGRSVNTEAFF	TGTGCCAGCAGCCAATTCACTAAGGGGGGGCGATCGGTGAACACTGAAGCTTTCTTT
TRBJ2-1	-	TRBV25-1	TRBD1	CASRGTGEGNEQFF	TGTGCCAGCAGGGGGACAGGGGAGGGCAATGAGCAGTTCTTC
TRBJ2-7	-	TRBV2	-	CASRAGAAYEQYF	TGTGCCAGCCGTGCAGGGGCGGCCTACGAGCAGTACTTC
TRBJ2-7	-	TRBV6-6	-	CASSQAYEQYF	TGTGCCAGCAGCCAAGCTTACGAGCAGTACTTC
TRBJ2-2	-	TRBV5-4	TRBD2	CASSSRGDDTGELFF	TGTGCCAGCAGCTCGCGGGGGGACGACACCGGGGAGCTGTTTTTT
TRBJ2-7	-	TRBV5-1	-	CASSLDTSDYEQYF	TGCGCCAGCAGCCTCGACACGTCCGACTACGAGCAGTACTTC
TRBJ2-1	-	TRBV10-3	TRBD2	CAITRGLADNEQFF	TGTGCCATCACTAGGGGACTAGCGGACAATGAGCAGTTCTTC
TRBJ1-1	few	TRBV19	-	CASSIGLGPEAFF	TGTGCCAGTAGTATAGGGCTGGGCCCTGAAGCTTTCTTT